The 21 T cell receptor beta chains below come from one sample, sequenced in a study of T cells in Graves' hyperthyroidism and ophthalmopathy (dated by TCRdb to the late 2010s). Library method: multiplex PCR. Sequencing relied on an Illumina HiSeq 2000. The TCR beta CDR3 regions were amplified from the RNA transcripts. For the first round of RT-PCR on the TCR CDR3, the HTBI primer set was used together with the Qiagen OneStep RT-PCR kit. Using fastp trimming at Q25 and MiXCR clonotype assembly, TCRdb reanalyzed the public sequencing data and kept in-frame beta chains. Entries that share a CDR3 protein sequence are merged under the most common genes and DNA. This sample lists about 400,000 distinct CDR3 sequences; 25% were detected once. Of the sample, more than 60% is held by the ten largest clones. The sequencing input was blood. The source of these receptors is a man aged 50 to 60 with Graves' hyperthyroidism.

A few counts support this clonotype. This chain links TRBV9 with TRBJ2-5, with a possible D match to TRBD1 (6 bases). Trimming cost V 0 bases and J 5 bases, with 14 bases left between them. The CDR3 has 15 amino acids. Germline V CDR1 and CDR2: SGDLS, YYNGEE. CDR3 amino acids: CASSVGSARGETQYF. The DNA for the CDR3 is TGTGCCAGCAGCGTAGGTTCGGCCAGGGGTGAGACCCAGTACTTC.

On this clonotype: Its ends do not fully match the called genes, so a read error is possible. The chain recombines TRBV6-2 or TRBV6-3 with TRBJ2-1; 8 bases match TRBD2. The CDR3 spans 18 residues. Germline CDR1 and CDR2: MNHEY and SVGEGT. CDR3 loop: CASTRGGVAGGSYNKQFF. The CDR3 region has the DNA TGTGCCAGCACCAGGGGTGGGGTCGCGGGAGGATCCTACAATAAGCAGTTCTTC.

This clonotype was detected a few times. The chain recombines TRBV5-1 with TRBJ2-4; D ambiguous. This CDR3 is 14 amino acids long. Germline V gene lookup returns CDR1 SGHRS and CDR2 YFSETQ. The ends were cut back, 6 bases at V and 0 bases at J, with 10 bases in the middle. The CDR3 coding sequence is TGCGCCAGCACGTTGGAACCAGCCAAAAACATTCAGTACTTC. Its translation is CASTLEPAKNIQYF.

This clonotype turned up a few times. The chain carries TRBV20-1 and TRBJ2-3, with 7 bases that match TRBD2. Germline V gene sequence: CDR1 DFQATT, CDR2 SNEGSKA (reference sequence). V dropped 0 bases and J dropped 5; count of bases not matched to a gene: 8. CDR3 length: 15 amino acids. The CDR3 coding sequence is TGCAGTGCTAGAGAGTCAAGCGGGACCGGAGATACGCAGTATTTT. Protein: CSARESSGTGDTQYF.

This clonotype was seen only a few times. This sequence joins TRBV29-1 and TRBJ1-2; TRBD1 matches 10 bases. The CDR3 length is 17 residues. The V segment lost 6 bases and the J segment 0 bases; nucleotides outside the gene matches: 13. Germline lookup yields CDR1 SQVTM and CDR2 ANQGSEA. The DNA for the CDR3 is TGCAGCGTGTGGGACAGGGGCCTCCCTACGGCTAACTATGGCTACACCTTC. Translation: CSVWDRGLPTANYGYTF.

CDR3 sequence: CASSPGGGAKQPQHF. In DNA form, the CDR3 reads TGCGCCAGCAGCCCGGGGGGGGGGGCTAAGCAGCCCCAGCATTTT. The V call is TRBV5-1, the J call TRBJ1-5, with D possibly TRBD1 on 6 matching bases. This CDR3 is built from 15 residues. V was clipped by 4 bases and J by 7 bases, with 18 bases between them. CDR1 is SGHRS and CDR2 is YFSETQ in the germline V gene.

This clonotype showed up just a few times. The chain uses TRBV12-3 or TRBV12-4 and TRBJ2-7; D unresolved. With 6 bases removed from V and 2 bases from J, the gap between germline ends came to 8 bases. The CDR3 covers 12 residues. CDR3 sequence: CASRGAAYEQYF. The CDR3 DNA reads as TGTGCCAGCAGAGGAGCTGCCTACGAGCAGTACTTC.

This clonotype was seen more than once but under ten times. J is TRBJ2-7 and V is TRBV12-5, with D uncertain. Trimming left V 2 bases short and J 5 bases short, with 7 bases between. Germline values: CDR1 LGHNT, CDR2 FRNRAP. The CDR3 has 12 amino acids. The chain's CDR3 is CASGLPSDEQYF. The DNA for the CDR3 is TGTGCTAGTGGTTTGCCCTCTGACGAGCAGTACTTC.

This clonotype appeared many times. The V call is TRBV28, the J call TRBJ2-1; TRBD1 is a possible D gene (6 bases). Looked up from germline, CDR1 is MDHEN and CDR2 is SYDVKM. V shed 5 bases and J shed 3 bases, with 17 bases lying between them. This CDR3 is built from 16 residues. CDR3 DNA: TGTGCCAGCAGTCCCACAGGGTCGGGAATCTACAATGAGCAGTTCTTC. This codes for CASSPTGSGIYNEQFF.

This clonotype has more than one count but fewer than ten. This chain links TRBV19 with TRBJ1-1; D not certain. Germline V gives CDR1 LNHDA, CDR2 SQIVND (reference sequence). The CDR3 sequence is 14 residues long. The germline V and J ends were trimmed by 5 bases and 4 bases, with 14 bases remaining between them. The CDR3 region has the DNA TGTGCCAGTAGTGGGCGGGAGCGCGGCACTGAAGCTTTCTTT. It yields the protein CASSGRERGTEAFF.

In its sample, this clonotype was seen a few times. The rearrangement joins TRBV12-3 or TRBV12-4 to TRBJ2-3; no clear D gene. Trimming removed 4 bases from V and 5 bases from J, with 10 bases in between. The CDR3 loop spans 13 amino acids. The CDR3, as DNA: TGTGCCAGCAGTTCATTACACAGAGATACGCAGTATTTT. Protein: CASSSLHRDTQYF.

The chain links TRBV12-5 to TRBJ2-7; possibly TRBD1 or TRBD2 for D (5 bases each). The germline V and J ends were trimmed by 10 bases and 4 bases, with 11 bases remaining between them. The CDR3 sequence is 11 residues long. CDR1 and CDR2 (germline): LGHNT, FRNRAP. CDR3 in amino acids: CATWDGYEQYF. In DNA form, the CDR3 reads TGTGCTACATGGGACGGATACGAGCAGTACTTC.

The chain uses TRBV5-1 and TRBJ1-4, with 7 nucleotides matching TRBD1. The V segment lost 3 bases and the J segment 3 bases; nucleotides outside the gene matches: 2. The germline V gene encodes CDR1 SGHRS and CDR2 YFSETQ. The CDR3 spans 14 residues. The DNA for the CDR3 is TGCGCCAGCAGCTCCGGGACAGCTAATGAAAAACTGTTTTTT. Translation: CASSSGTANEKLFF. The whole variable domain, remainder taken from reference TRBV5-1 and TRBJ1-4, is KAGVTQTPRYLIKTRGQQVTLSCSPISGHRSVSWYQQTPGQGLQFLFEYFSETQRNKGNFPGRFSGRQFSNSRSEMNVSTLELGDSALYLCASSSGTANEKLFFGSGTQLSVL.

Only a few counts were recorded for this clonotype. The CDR3: CASSFGDTIYF. DNA for the CDR3: TGTGCCAGCAGTTTCGGGGACACCATATATTTT. This chain links TRBV12-3 or TRBV12-4 with TRBJ1-3; no definite D call. With 3 bases removed from V and 8 bases from J, the gap between germline ends came to 5 bases. The CDR3 extends over 11 amino acids.

In the case of this clonotype: An end of the junction does not agree with germline; a read error may underlie this. The gene calls are TRBV29-1 and TRBJ1-2; 7 nucleotides agree with TRBD1. The CDR3 covers 15 residues. Germline loops: CDR1 SQVTM, CDR2 ANQGSEA. The chain's CDR3 is CSVEDPFSSTGGYTF. The CDR3 DNA is TGCAGCGTAGAAGATCCTTTCTCTTCGACAGGGGGCTACACCTTC. The full variable domain, in which reference TRBV29-1 and TRBJ1-2 provide the parts outside the CDR3, is SAVISQKPSRDICQRGTSLTIQCQVDSQVTMMFWYRQQPGQSLTLIATANQGSEATYESGFVIDKFPISRPNLTFSTLTVSNMSPEDSSIYLCSVEDPFSSTGGYTFGSGTRLTVV.

This clonotype was counted ten times or more. J is TRBJ2-7 and V is TRBV7-6, with a weak D call TRBD1 (6 bases). This CDR3 comprises 13 residues. The ends were cut back, 3 bases at V and 6 bases at J, with 12 bases in the middle. Germline V gene data show CDR1 as SGHVS and CDR2 as FNYEAQ. CDR3 sequence (DNA): TGTGCCAGCAGCTTTGGGGACACCTCCGAGCAGTACTTC. Residues: CASSFGDTSEQYF. The complete variable domain, with remaining parts taken from reference TRBV7-6 and TRBJ2-7, reads GAGVSQSPRYKVTKRGQDVALRCDPISGHVSLYWYRQALGQGPEFLTYFNYEAQQDKSGLPNDRFSAERPEGSISTLTIQRTEQRDSAMYRCASSFGDTSEQYFGPGTRLTVT.

This clonotype has a handful of counts. The chain links TRBV15 to TRBJ1-2; TRBD1 might be the D (5 bases). The CDR3 sequence is 13 residues long. The ends were cut back, 0 bases at V and 5 bases at J, with 7 bases in the middle. Germline-derived CDR1 and CDR2 are LNHNV and YYDKDF (reference sequence). The CDR3 DNA reads TGTGCCACCAGCAGAGAGGGGCTTTATGGCTACACCTTC. Its translation: CATSREGLYGYTF.

V usage is TRBV6-2 or TRBV6-3 and J usage is TRBJ2-2; D is unclear. CDR3 length: 15 amino acids. V was pared by 2 bases and J by 8 bases, with 15 bases between. Germline V gene data show CDR1 as MNHEY and CDR2 as SVGEGT. Written as DNA, the CDR3 is TGTGCCAGCAGTTACGCACCGGGCCGCCCTGGGGAGCTGTTTTTT. Translating gives CASSYAPGRPGELFF.

The V and J genes are TRBV11-3 and TRBJ2-7, with 8 nucleotides matching TRBD2. The CDR3 sequence is 13 residues long. Germline CDR1 is SGHNT and CDR2 is YENEEA. Trimming cost V 4 bases and J 5 bases; bases outside gene matches: 4. Written as DNA, the CDR3 is TGTGCCAGCAGCTCGACTAGCGTGCACGAGCAGTACTTC. As protein: CASSSTSVHEQYF.

The chain has TRBV12-5 and TRBJ2-1; D possibly corresponds to TRBD1 (6 bases). This CDR3 has 14 amino acids. V was cut by 2 bases and J by 3 bases, with 8 bases left in between. Germline V gives CDR1 LGHNT, CDR2 FRNRAP. The DNA for the CDR3 is TGTGCTAGTGGTTTGCAGGGGTTCTACAATGAGCAGTTCTTC. This translates into CASGLQGFYNEQFF.

In its sample, this clonotype was seen a few times. The rearrangement links TRBV29-1 to TRBJ2-5, with a tentative D call TRBD1 (6 bases). Trimming took off 7 bases at V and 1 base at J, with 13 bases between the two ends. Germline V gene data show CDR1 as SQVTM and CDR2 as ANQGSEA. This CDR3 contains 13 residues. This CDR3 reads CSGQRGTQETQYF. CDR3 nucleotides: TGCAGCGGCCAGAGGGGGACCCAAGAGACCCAGTACTTC. The complete variable domain, with remaining parts taken from reference TRBV29-1 and TRBJ2-5, reads SAVISQKPSRDICQRGTSLTIQCQVDSQVTMMFWYRQQPGQSLTLIATANQGSEATYESGFVIDKFPISRPNLTFSTLTVSNMSPEDSSIYLCSGQRGTQETQYFGPGTRLLVL.